The 4 T cell receptor beta chains reported below all come from one sample, sequenced in a study of CD8+ T cells in alopecia areata. As to treatment: oral pan-JAK inhibitor, 5-10 mg twice daily. Reverse transcription of extracted RNA yielded cDNA, which provided the sequencing template. The data were produced by immunoSEQ multiplex PCR, yet TCRdb's version contains in-frame clones alone and is incomplete. The sample consists of 180,000 or so clones, 53% of them appearing once. Sequencing used CD8+ T cells sorted from blood, obtained at week 24, from a patient treated with tofacitinib. These receptors were obtained from a human donor with alopecia areata.

This clone was seen a handful of times. The same CDR3 also results from other DNA sequences found in this sample. V gene TRBV30 combines with J gene TRBJ1-1; D not certain. The length of the CDR3 is 13 residues. V was cut by 2 bases and J by 0 bases, with 7 bases left in between. Germline lookup yields CDR1 GTSNPN and CDR2 SVGIG (reference sequence). The CDR3 loop reads CAWSPLMNTEAFF. CDR3 coding DNA: TGTGCCTGGAGTCCGCTCATGAACACTGAAGCTTTCTTT.

This chain's CDR3 is CASSLRGQGDPYEQYF. Here the CDR3 DNA reads TGTGCCAGCAGTTTACGGGGACAGGGTGACCCCTACGAGCAGTACTTC. The V call is TRBV27, the J call TRBJ2-7; TRBD1 aligns across 9 bases. The germline CDR1 and CDR2 sequences are MNHEY and SMNVEV (reference sequence). J was trimmed by 2 bases and V by 2 bases; bases with no gene match: 7. The CDR3 has 16 residues.

The chain employs TRBV4-3 and TRBJ2-5; tentatively, D is TRBD1 or TRBD2 (5 bases each). The better agreement between TRBJ2-7 and the DNA end casts doubt on the J call. CDR3 length equals 14 residues. Per the germline V gene, CDR1 is LGHNA and CDR2 is YSLEER. The CDR3 DNA is TGCGCCAGCAGCCAGGACACTAGCTCCTACGAGCAGTACTTC. Translating it yields CASSQDTSSYEQYF.

The chain joins TRBV15 to TRBJ1-1; TRBD1 aligns across 7 bases. The V segment lost 1 base and the J segment 3 bases; nucleotides outside the gene matches: 8. CDR1 is LNHNV, CDR2 YYDKDF, per germline (reference sequence). The CDR3 is 16 amino acids. The CDR3 region is CATSRVGGPSDTEAFF. In DNA form, the CDR3 reads TGTGCCACCAGCAGAGTAGGGGGCCCCTCGGACACTGAAGCTTTCTTT.